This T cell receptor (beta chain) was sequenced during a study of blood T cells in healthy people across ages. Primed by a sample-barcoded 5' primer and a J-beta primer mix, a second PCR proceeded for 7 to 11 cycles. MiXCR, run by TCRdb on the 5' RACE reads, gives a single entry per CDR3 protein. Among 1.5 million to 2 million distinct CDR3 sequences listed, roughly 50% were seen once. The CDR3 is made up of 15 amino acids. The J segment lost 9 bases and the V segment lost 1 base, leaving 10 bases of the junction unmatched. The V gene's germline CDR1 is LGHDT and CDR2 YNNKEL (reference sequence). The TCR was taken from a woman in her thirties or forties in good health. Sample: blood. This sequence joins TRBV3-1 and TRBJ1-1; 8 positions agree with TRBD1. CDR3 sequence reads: CASSQALTGATKAFF. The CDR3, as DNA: TGTGCCAGCAGCCAAGCCCTGACAGGGGCTACGAAAGCTTTCTTT.